This TCR beta chain appears in the sequencing data of a study of T cells after yellow fever vaccination (dated by TCRdb to the late 2010s). Broadly, across the study: The SMART-Seq v4 Ultra Low Input RNA kit was used to prepare libraries from fractions with low cell numbers. To follow T-cell clones before and after primary and booster YFV17D yellow fever vaccination, bulk TCR alpha and beta repertoires were sequenced over time. Two healthy male donors made up the cohort, one aged 18 to 29 years and the other aged 30 to 40 years. Blood was collected at multiple timepoints before and after primary and secondary immunization, and bulk PBMC replicates and cell subsets were isolated. Broader findings and caveats from the paper: Most clones expanded after primary vaccination were re-detected after the booster (96% of CD4 and about 88% of CD8), suggesting broad memory maintenance. Because only two donors were included in the study, the extent to which the findings can be generalized is limited. A small share of clonotypes occurred in both CD4 and CD8 compartments, likely arising from convergent recombination. The secondary T-cell response was found to be weaker but faster than the primary response, with a peak reached on day 5 rather than on day 15. FACS-sorted repertoires could contain abundant contaminating clonotypes from the bulk population, so computational filtering was required.

This clonotype showed up just a few times. Its binding antigen is unknown. One base away there is no much larger clone; base qualities are not given. The CDR3 starts with the cysteine, ends with the phenylalanine, and has 12 residues. Only CDR3 DNA is held: 36 bases, read in frame from base 1. V is cut by 6 bases and J by 4 bases, and the space between the germline ends is 9 bases. In light of the paper, this sample's treatment or condition label describes: live attenuated yellow fever vaccine strain. A standard Ficoll-Paque protocol was used to isolate PBMCs from peripheral blood. CD4 and CD8 T-cell fractions were isolated with Dynabeads CD4 and CD8 positive selection kits. TriZol was used to extract RNA from bulk PBMCs, from CD4 and CD8 fractions, and from dextramer-positive and dextramer-negative fractions. Data came from an Illumina NovaSeq 6000. TCR cDNA was made using 5'RACE template switching, a step that added a universal primer site and unique molecular identifiers. Priming of cDNA synthesis was performed from both the TCR alpha and TCR beta constant segments. Library amplification involved two PCR steps, and the second step added sample barcodes and sequencing adapters. Sequencing of libraries was done on Illumina HiSeq 2500 (2x100 bp) or NovaSeq (2x150 bp). On the study's bioinformatics: Reads were demultiplexed and collapsed into UMI consensus sequences with MIGEC, and V(D)J alignment was performed with MiXCR. Vaccine-responding clonotypes were identified with edgeR using replicate PBMC samples, with FDR below 0.01 and a log2 fold change above 5 up to day 15 being required. Bulk clonotypes were assigned CD4 or CD8 identity according to which sequenced CD4 or CD8 repertoire held them at higher abundance. The raw public data were reprocessed by TCRdb itself: fastp quality trimming at Q25, MiXCR clonotype calling, in-frame beta chains only. One record per CDR3 amino acid sequence lists the most common genes and DNA. The V and J calls and clone size are TCRdb's, not the authors'. The sample table holds approximately 130,000 distinct CDR3 sequences, of which approximately 14% were seen once. The ten most abundant clones make up roughly 41% of the sample.

The sample in question was CD8+ T cells sorted from PBMCs, obtained 5 days after the yellow fever booster vaccination. This TCR derives from a man in his late teens or twenties who received the YFV17D yellow fever vaccine. The chain is assembled from TRBV12-3 or TRBV12-4 and TRBJ1-2; a tentative D call is TRBD1 (5 bases match). The DNA reads as follows: TGTGCCAGCAGCCCGGACATCTATGGCTACACCTTC. Its protein is CASSPDIYGYTF.